The rows below give T cell receptor beta chains drawn from one sample of a study of CD8 T cells in Susac syndrome. In TCRdb, the immunoSEQ multiplex PCR reads were re-called with MiXCR into one record per CDR3 protein. This sample has a few hundred thousand distinct CDR3 sequences; about 88% occur once, and the top ten carry around 0.12%. The sequenced sample was CD8+ T cells from PBMCs. These receptors originate from a human donor with multiple sclerosis. Both conserved end residues are part of each CDR3. The order of the fields is V gene, clone size, J gene, D gene, CDR3 protein, CDR3 DNA. The D gene is left open where the match is weak. Size is omitted from some rows. Given values are once, few, many or a class for expanded clones.

TRBV7-9	.	TRBJ1-2	.	CASSPRGYTF	TGTGCCAGCAGCCCCAGGGGCTACACCTTC
TRBV28	once	TRBJ2-3	.	CASGLSGGTDTQYF	TGTGCCAGCGGACTTTCGGGCGGCACAGATACGCAGTATTTT
TRBV25-1	.	TRBJ2-3	.	CATETDTQYF	TGTGCCACCGAAACAGATACGCAGTATTTT
TRBV6-5	.	TRBJ2-5	.	CASSYDTNWETQYF	TGTGCCAGCAGTTATGATACGAACTGGGAGACCCAGTACTTC
TRBV18	.	TRBJ2-1	.	CASSLEGSYNEQFF	TGTGCCAGCTCACTGGAGGGCTCCTACAATGAGCAGTTCTTC
TRBV12-3/TRBV12-4	.	TRBJ2-2	.	CASIAGPYTGELFF	TGCGCCAGCATAGCCGGGCCTTACACCGGGGAGCTGTTTTTT
TRBV4-1	.	TRBJ2-1	TRBD2	CASSQKLQGLAGVDEQFF	TGCGCCAGCAGCCAAAAGCTCCAGGGACTAGCGGGAGTTGATGAGCAGTTCTTC
TRBV25-1	.	TRBJ1-2	.	CASSGSLHYGYTF	TGTGCCAGCAGTGGGAGTTTACACTATGGCTACACCTTC
TRBV24-1	.	TRBJ2-1	TRBD2	CAASDGGTTYNEQFF	TGTGCCGCCAGTGATGGTGGGACTACCTACAATGAGCAGTTCTTC
TRBV29-1	.	TRBJ1-2	.	CSVEGRQRSYTF	TGCAGCGTTGAGGGGCGACAACGGAGCTACACCTTC
TRBV20-1	.	TRBJ2-1	TRBD2	CSARASLFGASGSGGFYNEQFF	TGCAGTGCTAGAGCGTCATTGTTTGGGGCTAGCGGGAGTGGGGGTTTCTACAATGAGCAGTTCTTC
TRBV2	.	TRBJ2-1	TRBD2	CASRTTGGRYNEQFF	TGTGCCAGCAGAACGACGGGGGGTAGATACAATGAGCAGTTCTTC
TRBV4-1	.	TRBJ2-7	.	CASSSRRGGNEQYF	TGCGCCAGCAGCTCACGCCGAGGCGGGAACGAGCAGTACTTC
TRBV27	.	TRBJ2-3	.	CASSPPSRPTDTQYF	TGTGCCAGCAGTCCCCCATCAAGACCCACAGATACGCAGTATTTT
TRBV2	.	TRBJ2-5	TRBD2	CASSDELAGVQETQYF	TGTGCCAGCAGTGATGAGCTAGCGGGGGTCCAAGAGACCCAGTACTTC
TRBV2	.	TRBJ1-5	TRBD1	CASTGTGPYSNQPQHF	TGTGCCAGCACCGGGACAGGGCCTTATAGCAATCAGCCCCAGCATTTT
TRBV7-6	.	TRBJ2-3	TRBD2	CASSLAAGGLDTQYF	TGTGCCAGCAGCTTAGCGGCGGGAGGGTTAGATACGCAGTATTTT
TRBV15	.	TRBJ1-1	.	CATSSTQWNTEAFF	TGTGCCACCAGCAGCACCCAATGGAACACTGAAGCTTTCTTT
TRBV20-1	.	TRBJ2-5	.	CSARDQEGARETQYF	TGCAGTGCTAGAGATCAGGAGGGAGCAAGAGAGACCCAGTACTTC
TRBV10-3	.	TRBJ2-7	.	CATRDRPYEQYF	TGTGCCACTCGGGACCGACCCTACGAGCAGTACTTC
TRBV6-2/TRBV6-3	.	TRBJ2-1	.	CASSRLSSYNEQFF	TGTGCCAGCAGTCGGTTGAGCTCCTACAATGAGCAGTTCTTC
TRBV7-9	.	TRBJ2-2	.	CASNKEGPNTGELFF	TGTGCCAGCAACAAGGAGGGTCCCAACACCGGGGAGCTGTTTTTT
TRBV29-1	.	TRBJ2-1	TRBD2	CSGLAGDSYNEQFF	TGCAGCGGTTTAGCGGGAGACTCCTACAATGAGCAGTTCTTC
TRBV27	.	TRBJ2-1	.	CASSLDGSYNEQFF	TGTGCCAGCAGTTTAGATGGCTCCTACAATGAGCAGTTCTTC
TRBV5-1	.	TRBJ2-1	.	CASRGRPRLSYNEQFF	TGCGCCAGCCGTGGACGCCCCCGCCTTTCCTACAATGAGCAGTTCTTC
TRBV19	.	TRBJ1-4	TRBD1	CASSISGQLNEKLFF	TGTGCCAGTAGTATCTCGGGACAGTTAAATGAAAAACTGTTTTTT